What follows are 17 T cell receptor beta chains derived from one specimen sequenced in a study of blood T cell repertoires in COVID-19. Profiling relied on immunoSEQ multiplex PCR, and the TCRdb table lists in-frame clones only, not all of them. The table shows nearly 80,000 clones, with over 75% occurring only once. Source material: peripheral blood. The source is an elderly woman with acute or convalescent COVID-19.

This rearrangement joins TRBV20-1 to TRBJ1-1; no definite D call. Germline V gene lookup returns CDR1 DFQATT and CDR2 SNEGSKA (reference sequence). CDR3 size: 11 residues. V was trimmed by 6 bases and J by 10 bases, leaving 15 bases between them. This chain's CDR3 is CSASSPFGAFF. CDR3 nucleotides: TGCAGTGCCTCCAGTCCCTTTGGAGCTTTCTTT.

This rearrangement joins TRBV6-5 to TRBJ1-1; a possible D gene is TRBD1 (6 bases). There are 14 residues in the CDR3. CDR1 and CDR2 (germline): MNHEY, SVGAGI. Trimming shortened V by 5 bases and J by 1 base, and 11 bases separated the two germline ends. The CDR3 region is CASSNRAQNTEAFF. The CDR3 nucleotides read TGTGCCAGCAGTAACAGGGCTCAGAACACTGAAGCTTTCTTT.

V usage is TRBV4-2 and J usage is TRBJ2-7, with TRBD1 matching 7 bases. Losses at the gene ends were 1 base for V and 3 bases for J; bases not matched to a gene: 3. Germline V gene data show CDR1 as LGHNA and CDR2 as YNFKEQ. This CDR3 comprises 14 residues. CDR3 DNA sequence: TGTGCCAGCAGCCAAGGGGCAGGGGGCTACGAGCAGTACTTC. It yields the protein CASSQGAGGYEQYF.

V gene TRBV4-2 combines with J gene TRBJ2-3; D gene unclear. With 0 bases removed from V and 0 bases from J, the gap between germline ends came to 7 bases. Germline assignment: CDR1 LGHNA and CDR2 YNFKEQ. This CDR3 region has 15 residues. The CDR3 DNA follows: TGTGCCAGCAGCCAAGATAAGACTAGCACAGATACGCAGTATTTT. Translation: CASSQDKTSTDTQYF.

The chain uses TRBV6-6 and TRBJ1-5, with a possible D match to TRBD1 (6 bases). Trimming removed 4 bases at V and 2 bases at J, with 12 bases between. Germline V gene sequence: CDR1 MNHNY, CDR2 SVGAGI (reference sequence). The CDR3 spans 15 residues. As DNA, the CDR3 is TGTGCCAGCAGTTCTTTCAGGGGAGGCAATCAGCCCCAGCATTTT. Amino acid sequence: CASSSFRGGNQPQHF.

This clone occurred a few times. The rearrangement joins TRBV10-3 to TRBJ2-1, with 10 positions matching TRBD1. Germline lookup yields CDR1 ENHRY and CDR2 SYGVKD. The CDR3 contains 15 residues. J lost 5 bases, V lost 2 bases, and 3 bases had no gene match. CDR3 sequence: CAISEQGQGNNEQFF. The CDR3 region has the DNA TGTGCCATCAGTGAGCAGGGACAGGGGAACAATGAGCAGTTCTTC.

J is TRBJ1-5 and V is TRBV5-1; D is possibly TRBD1 (6 bases). In germline, CDR1 is SGHRS, CDR2 YFSETQ. This CDR3 contains 14 residues. V was pared by 0 bases and J by 8 bases, with 12 bases between. Written as DNA, the CDR3 is TGCGCCAGCAGCTTGGTGGCAGGGGATGAGCCCCAGCATTTT. Its translation: CASSLVAGDEPQHF.

This chain connects TRBV5-6 to TRBJ1-2, with no clear D. V lost 4 bases and J lost 7, with 14 bases in between. Germline lookup yields CDR1 SGHDT and CDR2 YYEEEE. This CDR3 has 13 amino acids. The CDR3 region has the DNA TGTGCCAGCAGCCCGCCGGGGAAAGCTGGCTACACCTTC. Translated: CASSPPGKAGYTF. Full variable domain (outside the CDR3, taken from reference TRBV5-6 and TRBJ1-2): DAGVTQSPTHLIKTRGQQVTLRCSPKSGHDTVSWYQQALGQGPQFIFQYYEEEERQRGNFPDRFSGHQFPNYSSELNVNALLLGDSALYLCASSPPGKAGYTFGSGTRLTVV.

This chain joins TRBV2 and TRBJ2-7; D is undetermined. V lost 8 bases, J lost 2 bases, and 10 bases lay in between. This CDR3 spans 12 amino acids. Germline V gene data show CDR1 as SNHLY and CDR2 as FYNNEI. This CDR3 is CASAREAYEQYF. The CDR3 nucleotides read TGTGCCAGCGCACGCGAGGCCTACGAGCAGTACTTC.

This clone has only a few counts. The chain combines TRBV4-1 with TRBJ1-2; the D is unclear. The CDR3 covers 17 residues. Germline-derived CDR1 and CDR2 are MGHRA and YSYEKL. V shed 2 bases and J shed 7 bases, with 23 bases lying between them. The CDR3 reads CASSQTILRGPGGGYTF. As DNA, the CDR3 is TGCGCCAGCAGCCAAACTATACTAAGAGGCCCCGGTGGTGGCTACACCTTC.

The gene calls are TRBV28 and TRBJ2-3, with 8 bases matching TRBD2. This CDR3 contains 14 residues. J lost 2 bases, V lost 5 bases, and 3 bases had no gene match. Germline CDR1 is MDHEN and CDR2 is SYDVKM. CDR3 in DNA: TGTGCCAGCAGTAGCGGGGGAGACACAGATACGCAGTATTTT. Protein: CASSSGGDTDTQYF.

The chain links TRBV21-1 to TRBJ2-4; TRBD2 reflects the table's D call only, with no check against the DNA. TRBV21-1 is recorded as a pseudogene. The CDR3 totals 16 residues. CDR3 residues: CASSITSIPTSDIQYF. In DNA, the CDR3 is TGTGCCAGCAGCATAACTAGTATCCCGACCTCGGACATTCAGTACTTC.

The chain has TRBV7-3 and TRBJ1-1, with a possible D match to TRBD1 (5 bases). CDR3 length: 14 residues. V dropped 5 bases and J dropped 2 bases, with 12 bases sitting between them. Per germline, CDR1 SGHTA and CDR2 FQGTGA. CDR3 sequence reads: CASSQGVQNTEAFF. As DNA, the CDR3 is TGTGCCAGCAGCCAAGGGGTCCAAAACACTGAAGCTTTCTTT.

The rearrangement joins TRBV20-1 to TRBJ2-1, with 11 nucleotides matching TRBD2. V gave up 3 bases and J gave up 10 bases; unmatched junction bases: 8. The CDR3 is 14 residues long. Germline V lookup: CDR1 DFQATT, CDR2 SNEGSKA (reference sequence). CDR3 DNA: TGCAGTGCTAGTTATAGCGGGGGGGCCGGGGAGCAGTTCTTC. It specifies CSASYSGGAGEQFF.

The J gene is TRBJ2-3, the V gene TRBV5-1; 8 nucleotides match TRBD2. The germline CDR1 and CDR2 sequences are SGHRS and YFSETQ. The CDR3 consists of 14 residues. Trimming took 5 bases from V and 2 from J; bases not matched to a gene: 4. This CDR3 reads CASRLAGVTDTQYF. CDR3 coding DNA: TGCGCCAGCAGGCTAGCGGGCGTCACAGATACGCAGTATTTT.

This sequence joins TRBV14 and TRBJ1-2, with a possible D match to TRBD1 (5 bases). Trimming cost V 3 bases and J 0 bases, with 8 bases left between them. Germline loops: CDR1 SGHDN, CDR2 FVKESK. This CDR3 region has 14 residues. This chain's CDR3 is CASSQRQPNYGYTF. The CDR3 DNA is TGTGCCAGCAGCCAGAGACAGCCTAACTATGGCTACACCTTC.

The chain is built from TRBV27 and TRBJ2-1, with 13 nucleotides matching TRBD2. CDR1 is MNHEY and CDR2 is SMNVEV in the germline V gene (reference sequence). V shed 5 bases, J shed 12 bases, and the junction held 7 bases outside the gene matches. The CDR3 extends over 14 amino acids. Here the CDR3 DNA reads TGTGCCAGCAGTCGGACTAGCGGGAGCGGTGGGCAGTTCTTC. Translation: CASSRTSGSGGQFF.